The source of this TCR beta chain is a study of blood T cell repertoires in COVID-19. Overall study: Samples representing acute and convalescent COVID-19 were sourced from the United States, Italy and Spain.

As processed by the authors: Nucleated cell number was recorded as an estimate derived from reference gene primer amplification. Sequenced by immunoSEQ multiplex PCR; TCRdb stores in-frame clones only, minus some. Clone size and V and J calls were adopted from that table, with D and trimming inferred from the DNA. The table records approximately 180,000 clones, around 80% of them present only once. The CDR3 has 16 residues. Germline lookup yields CDR1 SGHDT and CDR2 YYEEEE. V was cut by 0 bases and J by 2 bases, with 15 bases left in between. Seattle patients were enrolled while actively infected and followed longitudinally.

Sequenced sample: peripheral blood. This clonotype was sampled from a woman in her forties with COVID-19, enrolled during active disease. The chain carries TRBV5-6 and TRBJ2-7; tentatively, D is TRBD1 (6 bases). The CDR3 DNA reads as TGTGCCAGCAGCTTGGCCGGCAGGGGATTCCCCTACGAGCAGTACTTC. Amino acids: CASSLAGRGFPYEQYF. Supplemented by reference TRBV5-6 and TRBJ2-7, the full variable domain reads DAGVTQSPTHLIKTRGQQVTLRCSPKSGHDTVSWYQQALGQGPQFIFQYYEEEERQRGNFPDRFSGHQFPNYSSELNVNALLLGDSALYLCASSLAGRGFPYEQYFGPGTRLTVT.